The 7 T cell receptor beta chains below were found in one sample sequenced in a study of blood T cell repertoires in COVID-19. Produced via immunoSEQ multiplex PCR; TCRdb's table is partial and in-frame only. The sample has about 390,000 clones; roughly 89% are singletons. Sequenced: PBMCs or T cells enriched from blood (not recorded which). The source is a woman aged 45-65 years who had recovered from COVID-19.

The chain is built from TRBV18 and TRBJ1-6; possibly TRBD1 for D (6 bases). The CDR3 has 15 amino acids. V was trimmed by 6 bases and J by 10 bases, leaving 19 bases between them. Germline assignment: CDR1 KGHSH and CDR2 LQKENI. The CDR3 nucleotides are TGTGCCAGCTCCGTCAAGCGGGGGGCAGGATCACCCCTCCACTTT. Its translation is CASSVKRGAGSPLHF. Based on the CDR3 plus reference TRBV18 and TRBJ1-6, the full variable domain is NAGVMQNPRHLVRRRGQEARLRCSPMKGHSHVYWYRQLPEEGLKFMVYLQKENIIDESGMPKERFSAEFPKEGPSILRIQQVVRGDSAAYFCASSVKRGAGSPLHFGNGTRLTVT.

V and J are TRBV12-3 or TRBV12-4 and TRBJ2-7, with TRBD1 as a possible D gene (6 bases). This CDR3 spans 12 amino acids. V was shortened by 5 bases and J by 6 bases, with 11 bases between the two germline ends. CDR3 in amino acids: CASSQQGIEQYF. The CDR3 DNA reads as TGTGCCAGCAGTCAACAGGGTATCGAGCAGTACTTC.

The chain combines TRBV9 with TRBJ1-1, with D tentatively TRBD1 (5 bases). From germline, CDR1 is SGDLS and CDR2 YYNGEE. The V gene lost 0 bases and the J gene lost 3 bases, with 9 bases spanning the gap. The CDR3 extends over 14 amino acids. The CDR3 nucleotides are TGTGCCAGCAGCGTAGTAGTGACAGACACTGAAGCTTTCTTT. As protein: CASSVVVTDTEAFF.

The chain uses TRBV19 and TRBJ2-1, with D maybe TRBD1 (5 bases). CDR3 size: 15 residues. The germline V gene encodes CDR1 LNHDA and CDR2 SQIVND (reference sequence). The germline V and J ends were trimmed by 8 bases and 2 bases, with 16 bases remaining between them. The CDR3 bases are TGTGCCAGTCGACGACAGATACCAACCTACAATGAGCAGTTCTTC. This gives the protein CASRRQIPTYNEQFF. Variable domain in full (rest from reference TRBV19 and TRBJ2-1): DGGITQSPKYLFRKEGQNVTLSCEQNLNHDAMYWYRQDPGQGLRLIYYSQIVNDFQKGDIAEGYSVSREKKESFPLTVTSAQKNPTAFYLCASRRQIPTYNEQFFGPGTRLTVL.

CDR3 nucleotide sequence: TGCGCCAGCAGCTTGGGAGGGACAGGAGGCCTAGGGGGCTACACCTTC. Its protein product is CASSLGGTGGLGGYTF. The genes are TRBV5-1 and TRBJ1-2; the match to TRBD1 covers 8 bases. CDR3 size: 16 residues. Germline CDR1 and CDR2: SGHRS and YFSETQ. J was trimmed by 8 bases and V by 0 bases; bases with no gene match: 12.

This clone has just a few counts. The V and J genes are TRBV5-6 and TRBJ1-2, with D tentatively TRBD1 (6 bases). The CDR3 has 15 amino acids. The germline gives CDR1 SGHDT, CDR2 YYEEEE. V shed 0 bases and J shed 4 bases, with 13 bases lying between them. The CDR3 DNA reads TGTGCCAGCAGCTTGGGAGGGGGTTTTGTCTATGGCTACACCTTC. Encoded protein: CASSLGGGFVYGYTF.

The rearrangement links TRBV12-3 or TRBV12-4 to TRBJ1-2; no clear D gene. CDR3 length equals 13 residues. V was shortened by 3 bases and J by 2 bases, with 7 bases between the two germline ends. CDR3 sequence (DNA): TGTGCCAGCAGTTTCTGGCAGAACTATGGCTACACCTTC. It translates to CASSFWQNYGYTF.